This T cell receptor beta chain was recovered during a study of blood T cell repertoires in COVID-19. Germline CDR1 is SEHNR and CDR2 is FQNEAQ (reference sequence). The length of the CDR3 is 12 residues. V was pared by 7 bases and J by 4 bases, with 10 bases between. TCRdb keeps only in-frame clones here, not all; method: immunoSEQ multiplex PCR. This repertoire shows fewer than 450,000 clones, around 88% found once; its top ten account for roughly an eighth. The sample consisted of peripheral blood. V usage is TRBV7-9 and J usage is TRBJ1-1, with D uncertain. This receptor was obtained from a woman aged 45 to 65 with COVID-19, enrolled during active disease. CDR3 sequence: CASTRAVTEAFF. The CDR3 DNA is TGTGCCAGCACTAGAGCGGTCACTGAAGCTTTCTTT.